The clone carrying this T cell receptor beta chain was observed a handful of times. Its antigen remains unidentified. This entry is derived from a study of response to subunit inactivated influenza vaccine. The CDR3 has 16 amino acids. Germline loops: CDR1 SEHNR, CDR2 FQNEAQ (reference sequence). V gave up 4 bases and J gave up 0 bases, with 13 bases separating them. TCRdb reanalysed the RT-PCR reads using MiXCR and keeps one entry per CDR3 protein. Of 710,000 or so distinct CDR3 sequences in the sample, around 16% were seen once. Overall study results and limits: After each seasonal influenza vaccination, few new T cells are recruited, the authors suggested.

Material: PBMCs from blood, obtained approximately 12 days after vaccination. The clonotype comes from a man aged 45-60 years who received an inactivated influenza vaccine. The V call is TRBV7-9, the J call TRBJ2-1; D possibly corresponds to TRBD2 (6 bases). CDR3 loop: CASSYPGLLSYNEQFF. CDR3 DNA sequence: TGTGCCAGCAGCTACCCGGGACTCCTCTCCTACAATGAGCAGTTCTTC.